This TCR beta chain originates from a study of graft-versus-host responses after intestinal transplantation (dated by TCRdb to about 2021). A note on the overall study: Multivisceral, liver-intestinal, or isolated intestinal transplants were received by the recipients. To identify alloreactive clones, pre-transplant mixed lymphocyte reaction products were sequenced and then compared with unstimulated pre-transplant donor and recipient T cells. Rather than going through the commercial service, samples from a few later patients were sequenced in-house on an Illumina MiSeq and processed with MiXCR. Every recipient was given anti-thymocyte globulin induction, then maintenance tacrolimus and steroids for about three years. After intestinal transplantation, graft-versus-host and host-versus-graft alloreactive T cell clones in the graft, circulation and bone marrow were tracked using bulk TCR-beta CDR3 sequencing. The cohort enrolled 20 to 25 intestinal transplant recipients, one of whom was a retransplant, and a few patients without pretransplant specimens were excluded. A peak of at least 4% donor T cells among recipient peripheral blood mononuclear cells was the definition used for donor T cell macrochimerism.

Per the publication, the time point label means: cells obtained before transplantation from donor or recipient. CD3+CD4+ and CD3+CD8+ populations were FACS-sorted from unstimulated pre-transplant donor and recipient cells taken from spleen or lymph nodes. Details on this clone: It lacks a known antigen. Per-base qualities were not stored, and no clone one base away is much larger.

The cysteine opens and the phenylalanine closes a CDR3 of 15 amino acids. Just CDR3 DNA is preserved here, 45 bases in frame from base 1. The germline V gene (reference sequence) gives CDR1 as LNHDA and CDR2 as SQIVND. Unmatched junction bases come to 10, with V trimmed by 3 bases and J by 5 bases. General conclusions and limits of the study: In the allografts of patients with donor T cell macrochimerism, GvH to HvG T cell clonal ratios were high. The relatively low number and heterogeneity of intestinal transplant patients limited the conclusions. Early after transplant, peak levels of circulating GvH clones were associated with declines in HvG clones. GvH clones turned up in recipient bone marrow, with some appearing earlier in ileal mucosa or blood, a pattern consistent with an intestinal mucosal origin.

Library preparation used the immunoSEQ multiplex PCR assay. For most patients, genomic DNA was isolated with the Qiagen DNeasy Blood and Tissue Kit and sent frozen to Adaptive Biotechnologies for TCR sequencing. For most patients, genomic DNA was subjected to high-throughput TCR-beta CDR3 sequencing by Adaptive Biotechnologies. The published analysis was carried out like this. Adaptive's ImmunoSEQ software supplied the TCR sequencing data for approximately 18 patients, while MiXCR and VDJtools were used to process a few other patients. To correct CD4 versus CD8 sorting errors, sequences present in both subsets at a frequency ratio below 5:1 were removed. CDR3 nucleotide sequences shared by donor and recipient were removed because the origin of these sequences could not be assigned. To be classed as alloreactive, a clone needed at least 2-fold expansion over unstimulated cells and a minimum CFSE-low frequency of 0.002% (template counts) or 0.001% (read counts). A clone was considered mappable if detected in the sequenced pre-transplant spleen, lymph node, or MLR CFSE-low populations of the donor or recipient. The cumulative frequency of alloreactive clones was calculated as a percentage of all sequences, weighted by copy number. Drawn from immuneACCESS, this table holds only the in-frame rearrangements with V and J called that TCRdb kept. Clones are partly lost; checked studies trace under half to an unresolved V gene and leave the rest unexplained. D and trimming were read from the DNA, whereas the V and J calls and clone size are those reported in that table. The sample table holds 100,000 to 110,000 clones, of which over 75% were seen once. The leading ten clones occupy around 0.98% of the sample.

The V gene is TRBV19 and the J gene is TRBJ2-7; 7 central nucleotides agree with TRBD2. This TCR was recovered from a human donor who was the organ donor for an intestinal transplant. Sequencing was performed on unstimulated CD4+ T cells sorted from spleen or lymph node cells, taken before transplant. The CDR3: CASSITAGKSDEQYF. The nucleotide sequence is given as TGTGCCAGTAGTATCACAGCGGGGAAAAGCGACGAGCAGTACTTC.